This entry lists 28 T cell receptor beta chains sequenced from one sample in a study of technical replicates of blood from several donors. Profiling relied on immunoSEQ multiplex PCR, and the TCRdb table lists in-frame clones only, not all of them. The sample includes 75,000 to 90,000 clones, 93% of them seen just once. The sequencing sample was made of T cells isolated from PBMCs. These receptors came from a human donor in good health.

The chain links TRBV28 to TRBJ2-7, with 10 nucleotides matching TRBD2. Germline V lookup: CDR1 MDHEN, CDR2 SYDVKM. V was pared by 4 bases and J by 2 bases, with 11 bases of the junction left unmatched. This CDR3 contains 17 residues. This CDR3 is CASSSNLLAGITYEQYF. The CDR3 coding sequence is TGTGCCAGCAGTTCGAACCTACTAGCGGGGATAACCTACGAGCAGTACTTC.

This chain connects TRBV6-5 to TRBJ1-6; D is perhaps TRBD1 (6 bases). The CDR3 totals 15 residues. Germline CDR1 reads MNHEY; CDR2 reads SVGAGI. V gave up 0 bases and J gave up 10 bases, with 13 bases separating them. The CDR3: CASSYSQGSGSPLHF. In nucleotides, the CDR3 is TGTGCCAGCAGTTACTCACAGGGTTCAGGGTCACCCCTCCACTTT.

This clone occurred once. In DNA form, the CDR3 reads TGTGCCAGCAATCGTAGGGAGTCTCTCTACGAGCAGTACTTC. It yields the protein CASNRRESLYEQYF. This chain joins TRBV27 and TRBJ2-7, with D possibly being TRBD2 (5 bases). Germline CDR1 reads MNHEY; CDR2 reads SMNVEV (reference sequence). Trimming left V 7 bases short and J 3 bases short, with 16 bases between. The CDR3 is made up of 14 amino acids.

This sequence joins TRBV7-9 and TRBJ2-2; 8 bases line up with TRBD2. The length of the CDR3 is 13 residues. J lost 7 bases, V lost 7 bases, and 5 bases had no gene match. Germline V gene lookup returns CDR1 SEHNR and CDR2 FQNEAQ (reference sequence). The chain's CDR3 is CASIGREVGELFF. CDR3 DNA: TGTGCCAGCATCGGGAGGGAGGTCGGGGAGCTGTTTTTT.

The chain couples TRBV28 to TRBJ1-1, with unresolved D. V shed 5 bases and J shed 6 bases, with 7 bases lying between them. The CDR3 is 11 amino acids. From germline, CDR1 is MDHEN and CDR2 SYDVKM. For the CDR3, the DNA is TGTGCCAGCAGTAAGAGGCCTGAAGCTTTCTTT. It specifies CASSKRPEAFF.

The chain has TRBV27 and TRBJ1-1; D is unresolved. V lost 7 bases to trimming and J lost 0 bases, with 9 bases between them. CDR3 size: 13 residues. Germline assignment: CDR1 MNHEY and CDR2 SMNVEV (reference sequence). The CDR3 region is CASKLSMNTEAFF. The DNA for the CDR3 is TGTGCCAGCAAATTGTCTATGAACACTGAAGCTTTCTTT.

This chain uses TRBV15 with TRBJ1-2; 10 positions agree with TRBD1. Germline V gene lookup returns CDR1 LNHNV and CDR2 YYDKDF (reference sequence). The CDR3 extends over 15 amino acids. Trimming removed 0 bases from V and 8 bases from J; junction bases left unmatched: 6. The CDR3 is CATSRELDRGNGYTF. The DNA for the CDR3 is TGTGCCACCAGCAGAGAATTGGACAGGGGGAACGGCTACACCTTC. Combining the CDR3 with reference TRBV15 and TRBJ1-2 gives the whole variable domain DAMVIQNPRYQVTQFGKPVTLSCSQTLNHNVMYWYQQKSSQAPKLLFHYYDKDFNNEADTPDNFQSRRPNTSFCFLDIRSPGLGDTAMYLCATSRELDRGNGYTFGSGTRLTVV.

This clone appeared a single time. J is TRBJ1-1 and V is TRBV7-5; TRBD1, the D gene given by the table, was not confirmed from the DNA. TRBV7-5 is a pseudogene segment. There are 15 residues in the CDR3. This chain's CDR3 is CVRKMTGYLNTEAFF. As DNA, the CDR3 is TGTGTCCGAAAAATGACAGGATATTTGAACACTGAAGCTTTCTTT.

The CDR3 coding sequence is TGTGCCAGCAGCTCGGGACAGGTCTCTGGAAACACCATATATTTT. Its protein is CASSSGQVSGNTIYF. This chain links TRBV6-6 with TRBJ1-3; 8 nucleotides match TRBD1. CDR3 size: 15 residues. Germline lookup yields CDR1 MNHNY and CDR2 SVGAGI (reference sequence). V shed 6 bases, J shed 0 bases, and the junction held 4 bases outside the gene matches.

The J gene is TRBJ2-7, the V gene TRBV7-2; 11 positions agree with TRBD2. The CDR3 runs 15 residues. V was clipped by 4 bases and J by 5 bases; unmatched bases: 7. CDR1 is SGHTA and CDR2 is FQGNSA in the germline V gene. DNA of the CDR3: TGTGCCAGCAGCTCGGTAGCGGGGGGGCCGAACGAGCAGTACTTC. Translation: CASSSVAGGPNEQYF.

This clone has only one observation. The V and J genes are TRBV28 and TRBJ2-5; a possible D gene is TRBD2 (7 bases). Germline CDR1 is MDHEN and CDR2 is SYDVKM. Trimming pared 6 bases from V and 4 bases from J, leaving 18 bases between. This CDR3 is 15 amino acids long. CDR3 protein: CASRQGGGLRETQYF. In nucleotides, the CDR3 is TGTGCCAGCAGACAAGGGGGGGGGCTGAGAGAGACCCAGTACTTC.

V usage is TRBV11-2 and J usage is TRBJ1-5; TRBD1 matches 7 bases. The CDR3 has 12 residues. Trimming took 5 bases from V and 7 from J; bases not matched to a gene: 2. Germline V CDR1 and CDR2: SGHAT, FQNNGV. CDR3 nucleotide sequence: TGTGCCAGCAGCAACAGGGGACAGCCCCAGCATTTT. It translates to CASSNRGQPQHF.

The J gene is TRBJ1-2, the V gene TRBV19, with 9 positions matching TRBD1. Trimming removed 7 bases from V and 7 bases from J; junction bases left unmatched: 13. This CDR3 region has 15 residues. Germline assignment: CDR1 LNHDA and CDR2 SQIVND (reference sequence). DNA of the CDR3: TGTGCCAGTACACATGGGGGACAGGGCGTTCCTGGCTACACCTTC. Translating it yields CASTHGGQGVPGYTF. Full variable domain (remainder filled in from reference TRBV19 and TRBJ1-2): DGGITQSPKYLFRKEGQNVTLSCEQNLNHDAMYWYRQDPGQGLRLIYYSQIVNDFQKGDIAEGYSVSREKKESFPLTVTSAQKNPTAFYLCASTHGGQGVPGYTFGSGTRLTVV.

V gene TRBV28 combines with J gene TRBJ1-4; a possible D gene is TRBD1 (6 bases). The germline V gene encodes CDR1 MDHEN and CDR2 SYDVKM. The CDR3 runs 14 residues. Deletions cut 3 bases from V and 5 bases from J, with 10 bases between. The CDR3 protein is CASSFLDSNEKLFF. As DNA, the CDR3 is TGTGCCAGCAGTTTTTTGGACAGCAATGAAAAACTGTTTTTT.

The J gene is TRBJ2-3, the V gene TRBV5-4; TRBD1 matches 7 bases. The trim removed 4 bases at V and 1 base at J, leaving 12 bases unmatched. Looked up from germline, CDR1 is SGHNT and CDR2 is YYREEE (reference sequence). This CDR3 spans 17 amino acids. The CDR3 protein is CASSIAGTAAGTDTQYF. The CDR3 nucleotides are TGTGCCAGCAGCATCGCCGGGACAGCGGCGGGCACAGATACGCAGTATTTT.

The rearrangement links TRBV5-1 to TRBJ2-3; 7 nucleotides agree with TRBD1. Looked up from germline, CDR1 is SGHRS and CDR2 is YFSETQ. Losses at the gene ends were 2 bases for V and 2 bases for J; bases not matched to a gene: 5. CDR3 length equals 15 residues. CDR3 amino acids: CASSFRQGHTDTQYF. CDR3 nucleotide sequence: TGCGCCAGCAGCTTCCGACAGGGACACACAGATACGCAGTATTTT.

The rearrangement uses TRBV18 and TRBJ2-1, with 11 bases that match TRBD2. Looked up from germline, CDR1 is KGHSH and CDR2 is LQKENI. This CDR3 region has 19 residues. V lost 0 bases, J lost 1 base, and 8 bases stayed unmatched. CDR3 coding DNA: TGTGCCAGCTCACCACCTAGCGGGAGGGCCTTTTCGTCCTACAATGAGCAGTTCTTC. This codes for CASSPPSGRAFSSYNEQFF.

The CDR3 sequence is CAWSGPATSDEQFF. DNA for the CDR3: TGTGCCTGGAGTGGCCCCGCGACTAGCGATGAGCAGTTCTTC. The chain couples TRBV30 to TRBJ2-1, with 8 bases that match TRBD2. This CDR3 comprises 14 residues. The junction had 7 bases not matched to a gene; V was cut back by 1 base and J by 8 bases. Per germline, CDR1 GTSNPN and CDR2 SVGIG (reference sequence).

The CDR3 here is CASSVSRGGMGDTQYF. The CDR3 coding sequence is TGTGCCAGCAGCGTTAGCCGGGGGGGGATGGGAGATACGCAGTATTTT. The gene calls are TRBV7-2 and TRBJ2-3; 8 bases fit TRBD2. Germline V gene data show CDR1 as SGHTA and CDR2 as FQGNSA. The CDR3 extends over 16 amino acids. V lost 5 bases to trimming and J lost 5 bases; unmatched junction nucleotides: 12.

This rearrangement joins TRBV5-4 to TRBJ2-7, with a possible D match to TRBD1 (6 bases). This CDR3 is 17 amino acids long. The V end lost 4 bases, the J end lost 3 bases, and 23 bases lay between the germline ends. Germline V gene sequence: CDR1 SGHNT, CDR2 YYREEE (reference sequence). The CDR3 protein is CASSPRVGQGINYEQYF. The DNA of the CDR3 is TGTGCCAGCAGCCCGAGGGTGGGCCAGGGGATAAACTACGAGCAGTACTTC.

The chain's CDR3 is CASRPLRRDYEQYF. The CDR3 DNA reads as TGTGCCAGCCGCCCCCTGCGGAGAGACTACGAGCAGTACTTC. V usage is TRBV27 and J usage is TRBJ2-7; D ambiguous. Germline V lookup: CDR1 MNHEY, CDR2 SMNVEV (reference sequence). This CDR3 region has 14 residues. V lost 8 bases and J lost 3, with 17 bases in between.

Here the CDR3 DNA reads TGCGCCAGCAGCCGCTTAGGACAGGTTTCCTACGAGCAGTACTTC. Protein product: CASSRLGQVSYEQYF. The V and J genes are TRBV4-1 and TRBJ2-7, with 7 bases that match TRBD1. The J segment lost 1 base and the V segment lost 4 bases, leaving 7 bases of the junction unmatched. Germline CDR1 reads MGHRA; CDR2 reads YSYEKL. The CDR3 length is 15 residues.

The rearrangement links TRBV6-5 to TRBJ1-3; no reliable D call. Germline V gene sequence: CDR1 MNHEY, CDR2 SVGAGI. V dropped 0 bases and J dropped 3 bases, with 9 bases sitting between them. The CDR3 length is 15 residues. Here the CDR3 reads CASSYSYRNGNTIYF. CDR3 nucleotides: TGTGCCAGCAGTTACTCGTACAGAAATGGAAACACCATATATTTT.

V gene TRBV27 combines with J gene TRBJ1-5; no clear D gene. Trimming cost V 7 bases and J 6 bases, with 10 bases left between them. There are 12 residues in the CDR3. The germline V gene has CDR1 MNHEY and CDR2 SMNVEV (reference sequence). In DNA, the CDR3 is TGTGCCAGCAATCCCCCGGGTCAGCCCCAGCATTTT. Translated, it gives CASNPPGQPQHF.

This clone was detected only once. The chain joins TRBV9 to TRBJ1-2, with D uncertain. Trimming removed 3 bases at V and 4 bases at J, with 10 bases between. Germline loops: CDR1 SGDLS, CDR2 YYNGEE. The CDR3 contains 13 residues. CDR3 region: CASSGLVVYGYTF. The CDR3 region has the DNA TGTGCCAGCAGCGGCCTCGTAGTCTATGGCTACACCTTC.

The V and J genes are TRBV7-8 and TRBJ2-5, with TRBD1 identical over 7 bases. The germline gives CDR1 SGHVS, CDR2 FQNEAQ. The CDR3 spans 16 residues. The trim removed 7 bases at V and 4 bases at J, leaving 15 bases unmatched. Here the CDR3 DNA reads TGTGCCAGCAACGCGCGACAGGGTATCTTCGGAGAGACCCAGTACTTC. Translation: CASNARQGIFGETQYF. Based on the CDR3 plus reference TRBV7-8 and TRBJ2-5, the full variable domain is GAGVSQSPRYKVAKRGQDVALRCDPISGHVSLFWYQQALGQGPEFLTYFQNEAQLDKSGLPSDRFFAERPEGSVSTLKIQRTQQEDSAVYLCASNARQGIFGETQYFGPGTRLLVL.

The chain combines TRBV29-1 with TRBJ2-7; TRBD1 might be the D (5 bases). The CDR3 has 13 amino acids. Trimming shortened V by 7 bases and J by 4 bases, and 17 bases separated the two germline ends. Germline CDR1 reads SQVTM; CDR2 reads ANQGSEA. The CDR3 is CSATTGTDYEQYF. CDR3 nucleotides: TGCAGCGCCACAACAGGCACGGATTACGAGCAGTACTTC.

The sample holds one count of this clone. This sequence joins TRBV4-2 and TRBJ2-7; 10 nucleotides line up with TRBD2. Germline loops: CDR1 LGHNA, CDR2 YNFKEQ. Trimming cost V 0 bases and J 4 bases; bases outside gene matches: 6. There are 16 residues in the CDR3. The CDR3 loop is CASSQDNLAGAYEQYF. CDR3 bases: TGTGCCAGCAGCCAAGATAACCTAGCGGGAGCATACGAGCAGTACTTC.